The clone carrying this T cell receptor beta chain was picked up one time. Its antigen is as yet unknown. Some clones are missing from TCRdb's copy, which holds only in-frame ones; the method was immunoSEQ multiplex PCR. The sample gives more than 95,000 clones, about 90% of which show up once; roughly 4.4% is in the top ten. Trimming removed 5 bases at V and 2 bases at J, with 15 bases between. The CDR3 has 15 residues. The germline V gene encodes CDR1 MNHEY and CDR2 SVGAGI. The source of the sample is a study of T cell responses to AZD1222 COVID-19 vaccine. Study results and caveats: Distributed over spike, vaccine-associated CD4 TCRs predominated at 160-218 and 743-854. Baseline serostatus was positive in only a handful of AZD1222 recipients. An increase in Spike-specific TCR breadth and depth was observed after two AZD1222 doses.

The J gene is TRBJ1-2, the V gene TRBV6-5, with D perhaps matching TRBD1 (6 bases). This receptor was obtained from an adult in good health. The sequencing here drew on peripheral blood, taken on day 0 of MenACWY control vaccination. The CDR3 DNA reads TGTGCCAGCAGTAGTACAGGGTCTGGAAACTATGGCTACACCTTC. This codes for CASSSTGSGNYGYTF.